This TCR beta chain was profiled in a study of cytomegalovirus exposure and HLA in healthy donors listed by TCRdb under 2017. For context, the study as a whole: According to an earlier analysis of 587 of the donors, about 170 million T cells yielded some 110 million unique TCR beta sequences and 276 Gb of sequence data. HLA typing included class I and class II loci at four-digit resolution. Genome-wide SNP genotypes for about 65% of the roughly 700 donors were used in a later genetic analysis, which treated that subset as a discovery cohort. An earlier analysis of several hundred of the donors used high-throughput TCR beta sequencing to judge whether each TCR beta V gene segment behaved as functional or pseudogenic. Donor age, sex, ethnicity and CMV serostatus were compiled together with the repertoire data. A later analysis re-analyzed previously published TCR beta repertoires from hundreds of donors and added high-resolution HLA genotyping to study TCR occurrence patterns. The later analysis used no new phenotypic data to find candidate immune exposures, relying instead on TCR beta sequences and their occurrence across donors. An early release covering roughly 600 HLA-typed donors comprised approximately 290 gigabases of sequencing data and around 86 million unique TCR sequences. In addition to the first cohort of 500 to 850 subjects, a separate validation cohort of approximately 130 different subjects was used. Five DR-DQ haplotypes were handled as single units for association and clustering, since linkage in the cohort was strong. Typing coverage differed by locus: A, B, C, DRB1 and DQB1 were typed in about 629-640 donors, DQA1 in 500 to 550, DPA1 in nearly 610, and DPB1 in just under 490. On average, around 240,000 unique TCR beta nucleotide sequences were sequenced per donor among about 400 genotyped donors of the cohort, with 15% to 20% of those sequences being non-productive. The study used immunosequencing to profile the T cell repertoires of around 600 subjects and linked those repertoires to cytomegalovirus serostatus. High-throughput TCR immunosequencing, statistical association of individual TCRs with disease status, and machine learning were combined to predict cytomegalovirus infection status. Every discovery cohort repertoire had been produced on one sequencing platform. Among the roughly 430 genotyped donors, under 90% belonged to the genetic ancestry cluster associated with self-reported Caucasian donors. The study aimed to test whether cataloging public T cell receptors could reveal signatures of past pathogen exposure. Study-wide findings and limitations: At a false discovery rate of 0.05, a later analysis linked 16,951 TCR beta sequences to specific HLA alleles. The authors suggested that the approach could potentially be generalized to other disease states and immunological phenotypes. The cohort was sequenced for TCR beta chains only, and without alpha or paired-chain data the features that could be detected were limited. A cluster of highly shared sequence variants was judged likely to be a technical artifact of the sequencing pipeline. A further reported finding was that TCR beta sequences accurately predicted the HLA-A and HLA-B alleles for most subjects in the first cohort. Compared with the 666-donor mean, donors in an Asian-associated ancestry cluster had fewer N-insertions in productive TCRs, according to a later genetic analysis. Most CMV-associated TCR beta chains appeared to be HLA-restricted in a later analysis, and the HLA associations seemed to be driven largely by CMV exposure. Seventeen rarely observed V segments, including chromosome 9 orphons, were excluded from the earlier analysis of 550 to 700 of the donors because counts were too low. According to a later analysis, TCR association rates differed among HLA loci, with DRB1 alleles showing the most associated TCRs and HLA-C alleles showing the fewest. The 87-base-pair reads could not distinguish some IMGT-functional V segments, including TRBV6-2 and TRBV6-3, so those segments were excluded. A total of 150 or so TCR beta chains were listed by the study as associated with cytomegalovirus. A later genetic analysis associated a missense DCLRE1C variant with V-gene and J-gene trimming of TCR beta chains, and an independent cohort replicated the association. For the cohort, immune exposure information was limited to CMV serostatus. In an earlier analysis of about 550 of the donors, most TCR beta V segments were observed in productive rearrangements about 90% or about 30% of the time, broadly matching IMGT annotations. Presence/absence analyses assumed roughly uniform sequencing depth across donors, an assumption that may not hold. Several of the top co-occurrence clusters appeared to be linked to parvovirus B19, influenza, CMV and Epstein-Barr virus, according to a later analysis. Across donors, most TCR sequences were observed very rarely, whereas some public TCRs were present in many individuals. Because HLA typing was missing for some donors at each locus, association tests included only the typed subset. Compared with equally common non-associated chains, HLA-associated TCR beta chains in a later analysis were more clonally expanded and had lower generation probabilities. Linkage disequilibrium might explain the correlated functional status among segregating V segments, but an unknown experimental factor could not be excluded. Cytomegalovirus status was reported to be diagnosed by the classifier with high specificity and sensitivity in both the original and validation cohorts. A few of the identified cytomegalovirus-associated TCR beta chains were confirmed in vitro to be specific for cytomegalovirus antigens. When HLA alleles, especially DR and DQ, strongly co-occurred, attributing TCR associations to individual alleles was difficult.

Preparation of the library involved the immunoSEQ multiplex PCR assay. For the multiplex PCR, a mixture combining 60 forward primers for TCR Vbeta segments and 13 reverse primers for TCR Jbeta segments was used. A multiplex PCR assay on genomic DNA amplified the CDR3 region of rearranged TCR beta genes. The amplified TCR beta libraries were sequenced on the Illumina HiSeq System as 87-base-pair reads. The paper's data handling went like this. Across the 666 repertoires, a later analysis counted 60 million to 90 million unique TCR beta chains, 9.5 million to 13 million of which were shared by at least two donors. A nearest-neighbor algorithm error-corrected the raw reads and collapsed the reads into unique sequences, merging closely related sequences to remove PCR and sequencing errors. To assign V, D and J gene segments, CDR3 sequences were aligned to IMGT reference sequences. Each retained sequence needed at least a six-nucleotide match to both a V gene segment and a J gene segment. A rearrangement counted as productive if the CDR3 had no stop codons and remained in frame with V and J, and every other rearrangement counted as non-productive. Following IMGT convention, CDR3 was defined as the stretch from the second conserved V-encoded cysteine up to the conserved J-encoded phenylalanine. In an earlier analysis of some 550 of the donors, sequences lacking an unambiguous match to a single V gene segment were excluded. In an earlier analysis of 500 to 750 of the donors, V segments were called functional above 56.7% productive rearrangements and were called segregating when the between-donor standard deviation exceeded 5%. A statistical classification framework was built to diagnose cytomegalovirus status from the catalog of TCR beta chain sequences. V and J gene assignment, in a later analysis, came from comparing TCR nucleotide sequences with IMGT/GENE-DB human TR gene sequences. The TCRdist pipeline was used in a later analysis to assign CDR3 sequences and most-parsimonious VDJ recombination scenarios. A later analysis defined each TCR beta chain by its CDR3 amino acid sequence plus V-gene family, and excluded reads lacking a unique V-gene family. A later analysis removed several hundred highly shared, low-generation-probability nucleotide sequences to deal with suspected cross-contamination and a sequencing artifact. A later analysis calculated a clonal expansion index for each public chain from normalized within-repertoire ranks of inferred template counts. Generation probabilities in a later analysis came from a VDJ recombination model fitted to out-of-frame rearrangements, and those results were checked against IGoR. In a later analysis, TCR-TCR, TCR-HLA and TCR-CMV co-occurrence was scored with hypergeometric tests, and a repertoire-size bias correction was applied to TCR pairs. A later analysis estimated false discovery rates by permuting HLA or CMV assignments 20 times. In a later analysis, co-occurring TCRs were grouped with DBSCAN, and TCRdist sequence similarity was added when clustering was performed within HLA-allele-positive subsets. For co-occurrence clustering, repertoires with fewer than 30,000 or more than 120,000 public chains were excluded, along with about five repertoires with anomalous nucleotide sharing. Here the immuneACCESS table is served through TCRdb, limited to in-frame sequences with V and J called. Missing clones are a known gap in these copies; in checked studies unresolved V genes cover under half, and the rest lacks a known reason. The DNA was the basis for D and trimming; V, J and clone size are from that table. For this sample the table gives about 98,000 clones, of which around 68% were detected only once. The top ten clonotypes cover approximately 1.1% of the sample.

With regard to this clone: Its target antigen remains unknown. No much larger clone exists at a distance of one base, and base qualities are not known.

The cohort consisted of hundreds of healthy bone marrow donors. At the time of sampling, all cohort members were nominally healthy, though unrecorded immune exposures were likely present. The donor was CMV seronegative and belonged to the group of around 350 seronegative cohort members. A peripheral blood sample was provided by each donor, and peripheral blood mononuclear cells were used for TCR beta sequencing. Genomic DNA extraction from the blood cell samples was performed with the Qiagen DNeasy Blood Extraction Kit. Reading from cysteine to phenylalanine, the CDR3 counts 15 amino acids. CDR3 DNA is the only sequence kept; it has 45 bases, read in frame from the first base. CDR1 and CDR2, looked up from the germline V gene, are MDHEN and SYDVKM. The germline ends are 11 bases apart after V is trimmed by 2 bases and J by 0 bases.

Recombination connected TRBV28 to TRBJ2-7; the D gene is possibly TRBD2, with 5 bases matching. The TCR sequence derives from a female donor in good health and CMV-seronegative. Sequencing used PBMCs. The CDR3 corresponds to CASSLVALSSYEQYF. The nucleotides are TGTGCCAGCAGTTTAGTAGCGTTGAGCTCCTACGAGCAGTACTTC.